The source of this T cell receptor (beta chain) is a study of blood T cells in healthy people across ages. The V gene's germline CDR1 is MNHEY and CDR2 SVGAGI. After removal of 2 bases from V and 4 bases from J, the junction contained 10 bases not matched to a gene. CDR3 size: 16 residues. For the second PCR, which ran for about 7 to 12 cycles, a sample-barcoded 5' primer and a J-beta primer mix were used. One entry per CDR3 protein results from TCRdb running MiXCR on the 5' RACE reads. The repertoire consists of more than 1,400,000 distinct CDR3 sequences, with approximately 42% occurring once and the leading ten covering 7.9%.

This sequence was found in a woman aged 18-29 years in good health. The chain combines TRBV6-5 with TRBJ2-7; the match to TRBD2 covers 8 bases. The sequenced material came from blood. The CDR3 loop is CASSYGPAGVWYEQYF. CDR3 coding DNA: TGTGCCAGCAGTTACGGCCCAGCGGGAGTATGGTACGAGCAGTACTTC.